This T cell receptor beta chain came from a study of cytomegalovirus exposure and HLA in healthy donors. In the PCR, 60 Vbeta and 13 Jbeta primers were used. Clones were read by immunoSEQ multiplex PCR, and TCRdb kept only the in-frame ones, dropping some. The sample has 70,000 to 80,000 clones; more than 75% are singletons. This clone was counted between two and nine times. Its antigen is unknown. Study conclusions and caveats: The only immune exposure information that was available was CMV serostatus. Per a prior analysis, the majority of TCR beta V segments were productive roughly 87% or roughly 30% of the time.

The source is a man aged 18-30 years in good health and CMV-seronegative. The sequencing sample was made of PBMCs.

CDR3 region: CASRQGAYEQYF. CDR3 bases: TGTGCCAGCAGACAGGGCGCCTACGAGCAGTACTTC. The chain links TRBV6-5 to TRBJ2-7, with D perhaps matching TRBD1 (6 bases). The V gene's germline CDR1 is MNHEY and CDR2 SVGAGI. Between the trimmed V and J ends, which lost 6 bases and 2 bases, there was a span of 8 bases. The CDR3 length is 12 residues.